This is a list of T cell receptor beta chains from one sample in a study of OX40 agonist ivuxolimab in advanced cancers. Here immunoSEQ multiplex PCR was the method, and the copy in TCRdb shows in-frame clones only, minus some. The table has about 85,000 clones, around 90% seen once; the top ten hold roughly 0.35%. The sample consisted of CD4+ or CD8+ T cells sorted from blood, taken in a trial of the OX40 agonist ivuxolimab. The source of these receptors is an adult with an advanced solid tumor such as melanoma, head and neck, liver or kidney cancer. The CDR3 runs from the conserved cysteine through the conserved F or W. The order of the fields is D gene, clone size, V gene, J gene, CDR3 protein, CDR3 DNA. D genes are given only for firm matches. The listing skips clone size in some rows; elsewhere it reads once, few, many or a size class.

D: -; size: few; V: TRBV7-2; J: TRBJ1-4; CDR3: CASSPRTSTNEKLFF; DNA: TGTGCCAGCAGCCCCAGGACCTCAACTAATGAAAAACTGTTTTTT
D: TRBD1; size: -; V: TRBV7-9; J: TRBJ2-7; CDR3: CASSTGTASYEQYF; DNA: TGTGCCAGCAGCACCGGGACAGCGTCCTACGAGCAGTACTTC
D: -; size: -; V: TRBV27; J: TRBJ2-7; CDR3: CASSLRRGPYEQYF; DNA: TGTGCCAGCAGTTTGCGCAGGGGTCCCTACGAGCAGTACTTC
D: -; size: -; V: TRBV2; J: TRBJ1-2; CDR3: CASTHKGGTQGYTF; DNA: TGTGCCAGCACCCACAAGGGGGGGACTCAAGGCTACACCTTC
D: -; size: -; V: TRBV6-5; J: TRBJ1-2; CDR3: CASRPGQTNYGYTF; DNA: TGTGCCAGCAGACCGGGACAAACTAACTATGGCTACACCTTC
D: TRBD1; size: -; V: TRBV30; J: TRBJ1-5; CDR3: CAWSVGGTGAQPQHF; DNA: TGTGCCTGGAGTGTAGGGGGGACAGGGGCTCAGCCCCAGCATTTT
D: -; size: once; V: TRBV7-9; J: TRBJ1-1; CDR3: CASSLEQKAFF; DNA: TGTGCCAGCAGCTTAGAACAAAAAGCTTTCTTT
D: TRBD1; size: -; V: TRBV7-2; J: TRBJ2-7; CDR3: CASSLGTGAGSYEQYF; DNA: TGTGCCAGCAGCTTAGGGACAGGGGCGGGCTCCTACGAGCAGTACTTC
D: -; size: -; V: TRBV5-1; J: TRBJ2-3; CDR3: CASSLVGGSSTDTQYF; DNA: TGCGCCAGCAGCTTGGTCGGAGGTTCTAGCACAGATACGCAGTATTTT
D: -; size: -; V: TRBV28; J: TRBJ1-2; CDR3: CASSAPGGLVHGYTF; DNA: TGTGCCAGCAGCGCCCCTGGGGGGTTAGTTCATGGCTACACCTTC
D: -; size: -; V: TRBV9; J: TRBJ2-7; CDR3: CASSPEVGLREQYF; DNA: TGTGCCAGCAGCCCAGAGGTGGGGTTGAGGGAGCAGTACTTC
D: -; size: -; V: TRBV29-1; J: TRBJ2-5; CDR3: CSVVKASETQYF; DNA: TGCAGCGTTGTTAAGGCGTCGGAGACCCAGTACTTC
D: -; size: -; V: TRBV28; J: TRBJ2-7; CDR3: CASSPSRYEQYF; DNA: TGTGCCAGCAGTCCATCCAGGTACGAGCAGTACTTC
D: -; size: -; V: TRBV10-2; J: TRBJ1-3; CDR3: CASRQTPPGNTIYF; DNA: TGCGCCAGCAGACAGACCCCCCCTGGAAACACCATATATTTT
D: -; size: -; V: TRBV6-1; J: TRBJ2-1; CDR3: CATLSYNEQFF; DNA: TGTGCCACCCTTTCCTACAATGAGCAGTTCTTC
D: -; size: once; V: TRBV11-3; J: TRBJ2-1; CDR3: CASSLEGAGHEQFF; DNA: TGTGCCAGCAGCTTAGAAGGAGCAGGGCATGAGCAGTTCTTC
D: -; size: -; V: TRBV20-1; J: TRBJ1-5; CDR3: CSVQGQPQHF; DNA: TGCAGTGTCCAGGGTCAGCCCCAGCATTTT
D: TRBD2; size: once; V: TRBV7-2; J: TRBJ2-1; CDR3: CASSRTVAGGRDEQFF; DNA: TGTGCCAGCAGCCGGACCGTAGCGGGGGGACGGGATGAGCAGTTCTTC
D: TRBD1; size: -; V: TRBV2; J: TRBJ2-7; CDR3: CASRQGAQGYEQYF; DNA: TGTGCCAGCAGACAGGGGGCGCAGGGTTACGAGCAGTACTTC
D: -; size: -; V: TRBV5-1; J: TRBJ2-5; CDR3: CASSHSNQETQYF; DNA: TGCGCCAGCAGCCACAGTAACCAAGAGACCCAGTACTTC
D: -; size: -; V: TRBV4-3; J: TRBJ2-7; CDR3: CASSQEIRYEQYF; DNA: TGCGCCAGCAGCCAAGAAATCAGATACGAGCAGTACTTC
D: -; size: -; V: TRBV7-9; J: TRBJ1-1; CDR3: CASGKEPNTEAFF; DNA: TGTGCCAGCGGCAAGGAACCGAACACTGAAGCTTTCTTT
D: -; size: -; V: TRBV28; J: TRBJ1-2; CDR3: CASSLQGSVGGYTF; DNA: TGTGCCAGCAGTTTACAGGGGTCCGTGGGCGGCTACACCTTC
D: -; size: few; V: TRBV7-8; J: TRBJ1-6; CDR3: CASSLGHNSPLHF; DNA: TGTGCCAGCAGCTTAGGCCATAATTCACCCCTCCACTTT
D: -; size: -; V: TRBV7-9; J: TRBJ2-2; CDR3: CASRSESRAGELFF; DNA: TGTGCCAGCAGATCAGAGAGTAGGGCCGGGGAGCTGTTTTTT
D: -; size: -; V: TRBV19; J: TRBJ1-4; CDR3: CASSIDRPRINEKLFF; DNA: TGTGCCAGTAGTATAGATCGACCGAGGATAAATGAAAAACTGTTTTTT
D: TRBD2; size: -; V: TRBV19; J: TRBJ2-3; CDR3: CASSRGLAGTDTQYF; DNA: TGTGCCAGTAGTAGGGGACTAGCGGGAACAGATACGCAGTATTTT
D: TRBD1; size: -; V: TRBV6-5; J: TRBJ1-6; CDR3: CASSPTGAPNSPLHF; DNA: TGTGCCAGCAGTCCTACAGGGGCGCCTAATTCACCCCTCCACTTT
D: TRBD2; size: -; V: TRBV4-2; J: TRBJ2-3; CDR3: CASSQGQRGDTDTQYF; DNA: TGTGCCAGCAGCCAAGGCCAGCGGGGGGACACAGATACGCAGTATTTT
D: -; size: once; V: TRBV5-5; J: TRBJ2-5; CDR3: CASSPILPLLQHDQYF; DNA: TGTGCCAGCAGCCCGATCCTCCCCCTACTACAACATGACCAGTACTTC
D: -; size: -; V: TRBV25-1; J: TRBJ1-1; CDR3: CGQNTEIDMMNTEAFF; DNA: TGCGGACAGAATACAGAGATCGATATGATGAACACTGAAGCTTTCTTT
D: -; size: -; V: TRBV19; J: TRBJ1-5; CDR3: CASSRDGRTQPQHF; DNA: TGTGCCAGTAGTAGGGATGGGAGGACTCAGCCCCAGCATTTT
D: -; size: -; V: TRBV5-1; J: TRBJ1-5; CDR3: CASSRGVEQPQHF; DNA: TGCGCCAGCAGCCGCGGGGTTGAGCAGCCCCAGCATTTT
D: -; size: -; V: TRBV18; J: TRBJ2-7; CDR3: CASSRTQDGGYEQYF; DNA: TGTGCCAGCTCTCGCACCCAGGACGGGGGCTACGAGCAGTACTTC
D: -; size: -; V: TRBV28; J: TRBJ1-4; CDR3: CASSLGSVEKLFF; DNA: TGTGCCAGCAGTTTAGGGTCTGTTGAAAAACTGTTTTTT
D: -; size: -; V: TRBV11-2; J: TRBJ2-7; CDR3: CASSPAVLANEQYF; DNA: TGTGCCAGCAGCCCGGCGGTCCTAGCGAACGAGCAGTACTTC
D: -; size: -; V: TRBV28; J: TRBJ1-2; CDR3: CASSPTGYGYTF; DNA: TGTGCCAGCAGTCCGACAGGCTATGGCTACACCTTC
D: -; size: -; V: TRBV10-2; J: TRBJ1-3; CDR3: CASKTLSGNTIYF; DNA: TGCGCCAGCAAAACTCTATCGGGAAACACCATATATTTT
D: TRBD2; size: -; V: TRBV27; J: TRBJ2-7; CDR3: CASSPWMGSGRAPYF; DNA: TGTGCCAGCAGTCCCTGGATGGGTAGCGGGAGGGCCCCGTACTTC
D: TRBD1; size: -; V: TRBV19; J: TRBJ1-5; CDR3: CASSSSTGQLSQPQHF; DNA: TGTGCCAGTAGTTCCTCGACAGGGCAACTAAGTCAGCCCCAGCATTTT
D: -; size: -; V: TRBV5-4; J: TRBJ1-4; CDR3: CASSTRDHEKLFF; DNA: TGTGCCAGCTCTACCCGGGACCACGAAAAACTGTTTTTT
D: TRBD2; size: -; V: TRBV28; J: TRBJ2-1; CDR3: CASSSLPSAGVDNEQFF; DNA: TGTGCCAGCAGTTCTCTCCCCTCAGCGGGAGTCGACAATGAGCAGTTCTTC
D: -; size: -; V: TRBV7-3; J: TRBJ2-7; CDR3: CASSSKLEGEQYF; DNA: TGTGCCAGCAGCTCAAAACTAGAAGGCGAGCAGTACTTC
D: TRBD1; size: few; V: TRBV29-1; J: TRBJ1-1; CDR3: CSARDRRNTEAFF; DNA: TGCAGCGCCAGGGACAGAAGAAACACTGAAGCTTTCTTT
D: TRBD2; size: -; V: TRBV11-2; J: TRBJ2-7; CDR3: CASSPLLGLAVPYEQYF; DNA: TGTGCCAGCAGCCCTCTTCTCGGACTAGCGGTACCCTACGAGCAGTACTTC
D: -; size: -; V: TRBV27; J: TRBJ1-2; CDR3: CASVSRSGSLNYGYTF; DNA: TGTGCCAGCGTATCTCGCTCGGGGAGCTTGAACTATGGCTACACCTTC
D: TRBD1; size: once; V: TRBV15; J: TRBJ1-6; CDR3: CATSRDLKRGPGNSPLHF; DNA: TGTGCCACCAGCAGAGATCTAAAGAGGGGGCCAGGTAATTCACCCCTCCACTTT
D: -; size: few; V: TRBV7-9; J: TRBJ1-1; CDR3: CASSPRTSTEAFF; DNA: TGTGCCAGCAGCCCCCGGACCTCCACTGAAGCTTTCTTT
D: TRBD1; size: -; V: TRBV18; J: TRBJ2-3; CDR3: CASSPGQGRTDTQYF; DNA: TGTGCCAGCTCCCCCGGACAGGGGAGGACAGATACGCAGTATTTT
D: -; size: -; V: TRBV11-2; J: TRBJ1-5; CDR3: CASSSSQQQPQHF; DNA: TGTGCCAGCAGCTCCTCTCAGCAACAGCCCCAGCATTTT
D: TRBD2; size: -; V: TRBV5-4; J: TRBJ2-1; CDR3: CASSLAGTSGNNEQFF; DNA: TGTGCCAGCAGCTTGGCCGGGACTAGCGGAAACAATGAGCAGTTCTTC
D: -; size: -; V: TRBV5-1; J: TRBJ1-6; CDR3: CASSLTGLKSPLHF; DNA: TGCGCCAGCAGCTTGACAGGGCTTAAGTCACCCCTCCACTTT
D: -; size: -; V: TRBV19; J: TRBJ2-3; CDR3: CASSIGGSDTQYF; DNA: TGTGCCAGTAGTATAGGGGGGTCCGATACGCAGTATTTT